This TCR beta chain originates from a study of blood T cell repertoires in COVID-19. Across the whole study: Samples representing acute and convalescent COVID-19 were sourced from the United States, Italy and Spain. Sample material is recorded as cDNA or gDNA derived from T cells, B-cell-depleted T cells, or PBMCs.

Enrollees, about 18 to 89 years old, lived in 24 US areas. Recovered status applied to Cohort 3 donors who had two consecutive negative PCRs. It also applied to those with clearance or with symptom resolution. The germline V and J ends were trimmed by 0 bases and 2 bases, with 10 bases remaining between them. CDR1 is LGHNA and CDR2 is YSLEER in the germline V gene. CDR3 length equals 15 residues. Generated by immunoSEQ multiplex PCR, the TCRdb table keeps only in-frame clones and is missing some. This table holds hundreds of thousands of clones, approximately 85% found once. V is TRBV4-3 and J is TRBJ1-1; D gene uncertain. The specimen was PBMCs or T cells enriched from blood (not recorded which). The clonotype comes from a woman in her fifties or sixties who had recovered from COVID-19. In DNA, the CDR3 is TGCGCCAGCAGCCAAGATTTTGGCGGTAACACTGAAGCTTTCTTT. This codes for CASSQDFGGNTEAFF.